This passage covers 4 T cell receptor beta chains from one sample sequenced in a study of blood T cell repertoires in COVID-19. Here immunoSEQ multiplex PCR was the method, and the copy in TCRdb shows in-frame clones only, minus some. The sample includes around 77,000 clones, 65% to 90% seen only once; the top ten take around 9.9%. The sample consisted of peripheral blood. Every receptor here comes from a man in his 70s with active or convalescent COVID-19.

The gene calls are TRBV4-2 and TRBJ2-5; no reliable D call. Germline CDR1 LGHNA, CDR2 YNFKEQ. Trimming shortened V by 0 bases and J by 2 bases, and 10 bases separated the two germline ends. The CDR3 loop spans 15 amino acids. The CDR3 region is CASSQEQIPQETQYF. In nucleotides, the CDR3 is TGTGCCAGCAGCCAAGAGCAGATTCCGCAAGAGACCCAGTACTTC.

This clone was detected only a few times. The chain couples TRBV2 to TRBJ1-4, with TRBD1 identical over 8 bases. J was trimmed by 7 bases and V by 5 bases; bases with no gene match: 6. The germline V gene encodes CDR1 SNHLY and CDR2 FYNNEI. The CDR3 length is 14 residues. The CDR3, as DNA: TGTGCCAGCAGTTCCGGGACAGGAGTTGAAAAACTGTTTTTT. It yields the protein CASSSGTGVEKLFF.

The DNA for the CDR3 is TGTGCCAGCAGCCTCACTAGACAGGGGGAGACCCAGTACTTC. Protein sequence: CASSLTRQGETQYF. The chain uses TRBV11-2 and TRBJ2-5, with 8 bases matching TRBD1. The CDR3 totals 14 residues. Germline V gene data show CDR1 as SGHAT and CDR2 as FQNNGV. With V trimmed by 5 bases and J by 5 bases, 7 bases remained unmatched.

This sequence joins TRBV28 and TRBJ1-1; TRBD1 matches 12 bases. Germline CDR1 is MDHEN and CDR2 is SYDVKM. This CDR3 region has 18 residues. The V segment lost 5 bases and the J segment 3 bases; nucleotides outside the gene matches: 13. The DNA for the CDR3 is TGTGCCAGCAGTCCTATTGGGACAGGGGGCTTCTCGGACACTGAAGCTTTCTTT. This gives the protein CASSPIGTGGFSDTEAFF.